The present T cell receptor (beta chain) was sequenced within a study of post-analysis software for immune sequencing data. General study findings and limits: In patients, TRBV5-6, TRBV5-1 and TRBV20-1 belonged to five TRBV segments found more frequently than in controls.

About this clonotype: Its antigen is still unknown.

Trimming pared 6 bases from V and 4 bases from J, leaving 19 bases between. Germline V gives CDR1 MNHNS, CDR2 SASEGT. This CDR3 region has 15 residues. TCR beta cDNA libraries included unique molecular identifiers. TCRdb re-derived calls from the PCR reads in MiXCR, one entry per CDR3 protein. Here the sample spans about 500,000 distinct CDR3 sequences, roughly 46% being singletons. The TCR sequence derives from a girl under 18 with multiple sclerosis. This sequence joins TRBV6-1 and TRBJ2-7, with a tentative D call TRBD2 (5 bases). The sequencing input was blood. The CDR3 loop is CASRPTGIGQYEQYF. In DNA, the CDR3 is TGTGCCAGCAGACCCACCGGGATCGGTCAATACGAGCAGTACTTC.